A single sample is the source of the 2 T cell receptor beta chains below, sequenced in a study of T cell repertoires in cytomegalovirus infection (dated by TCRdb to between 2017 and 2020). The instrument given in TCRdb is Illumina HiSeq 1500. TCRdb reprocessed the public reads (quality trimming at Q25 with fastp, clone calling with MiXCR) and kept in-frame beta chains. Here each entry gathers all rows of one CDR3 protein and keeps the most common genes and DNA. Within this sample are about 330,000 distinct CDR3 sequences, with more than 8% of them counted one time only. The top ten constitute around 4.5% of the sample. The material sequenced was PBMCs. The source is a human donor in good health (CMV status not recorded). Some clones in this sample may be carry-over from other donors' samples.

Note on this clonotype: A much larger clone differs from this one at a single base, so this may be a read error. The missing conserved phenylalanine or tryptophan at the end of this CDR3 makes a read error likely. The V call is TRBV7-3, the J call TRBJ1-5; 7 bases line up with TRBD1. This CDR3 is built from 15 residues. The trim removed 5 bases at V and 1 base at J, leaving 5 bases unmatched. Germline loops: CDR1 SGHTA, CDR2 FQGTGA. The DNA for the CDR3 is TGTGCCAGCAGCGGGACAGCTAGAAGCAATCAGCCCCAGCATATT. It translates to CASSGTARSNQPQHI.

V and J are TRBV20-1 and TRBJ2-3, with TRBD2 matching 10 bases. From germline, CDR1 is DFQATT and CDR2 SNEGSKA (reference sequence). V lost 7 bases, J lost 2 bases, and 6 bases stayed unmatched. This CDR3 region has 14 residues. The CDR3 bases are TGCAGTGGGTGGCTAGCGGGGGCCACAGATACGCAGTATTTT. Its translation: CSGWLAGATDTQYF.